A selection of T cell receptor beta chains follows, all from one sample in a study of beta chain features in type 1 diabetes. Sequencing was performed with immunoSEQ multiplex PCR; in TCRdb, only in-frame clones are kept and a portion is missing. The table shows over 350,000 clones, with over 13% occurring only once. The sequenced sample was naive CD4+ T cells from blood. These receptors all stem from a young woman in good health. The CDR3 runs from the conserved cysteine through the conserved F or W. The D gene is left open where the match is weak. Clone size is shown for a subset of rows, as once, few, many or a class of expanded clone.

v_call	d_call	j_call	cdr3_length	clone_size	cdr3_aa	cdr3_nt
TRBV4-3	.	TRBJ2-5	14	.	CASSVLERSETQYF	TGCGCCAGCAGCGTCCTGGAAAGGAGCGAGACCCAGTACTTC
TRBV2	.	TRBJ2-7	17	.	CASMPLRQLRAIYEQYF	TGTGCCAGCATGCCCCTCCGACAGTTAAGAGCGATCTACGAGCAGTACTTC
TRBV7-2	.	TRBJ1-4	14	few	CASSTSRDNEKLFF	TGTGCCAGCAGCACCTCGAGGGATAATGAAAAACTGTTTTTT
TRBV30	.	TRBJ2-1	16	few	CAWSVKTGLSYNEQFF	TGTGCCTGGAGTGTAAAGACAGGTCTCTCCTACAATGAGCAGTTCTTC
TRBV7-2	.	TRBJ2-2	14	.	CASSLTSSTGELFF	TGTGCCAGCAGCTTAACTAGCAGCACCGGGGAGCTGTTTTTT
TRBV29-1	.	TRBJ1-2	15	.	CSVEGGIIPSSGYTF	TGCAGCGTTGAGGGGGGGATTATTCCCTCCTCCGGCTACACCTTC
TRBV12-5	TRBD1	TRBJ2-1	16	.	CASGSQGAGAYNEQFF	TGTGCTAGTGGTTCGCAGGGGGCAGGTGCCTACAATGAGCAGTTCTTC
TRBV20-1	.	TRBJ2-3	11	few	CSAPFRDTQYF	TGCAGTGCCCCCTTCCGGGATACGCAGTATTTT
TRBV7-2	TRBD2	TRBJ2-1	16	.	CASSSTTSGRGHEQFF	TGTGCCAGCAGCTCTACGACTAGCGGACGAGGGCATGAGCAGTTCTTC
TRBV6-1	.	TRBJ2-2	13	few	CATTKTSKGELFF	TGTGCCACCACTAAGACTAGTAAAGGGGAGCTGTTTTTT
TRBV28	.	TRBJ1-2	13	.	CASSPSGFYGYTF	TGTGCCAGCAGCCCCTCGGGTTTCTACGGCTACACCTTC
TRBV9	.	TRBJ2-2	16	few	CASNKLRDSATGELFF	TGTGCCAGCAACAAACTCCGGGACTCTGCCACCGGGGAGCTGTTTTTT
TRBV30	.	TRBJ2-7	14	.	CAWSRGTLAYEQYF	TGTGCCTGGAGTAGAGGGACTCTGGCCTACGAGCAGTACTTC
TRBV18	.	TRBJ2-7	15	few	CASSPNRDTKYEQYF	TGTGCCAGCTCACCAAACCGGGACACCAAGTACGAGCAGTACTTC
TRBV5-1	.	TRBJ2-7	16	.	CASSLSGSGFRYEQYF	TGCGCCAGCAGCCTGTCGGGTAGCGGTTTTCGATACGAGCAGTACTTC
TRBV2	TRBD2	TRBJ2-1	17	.	CASSAAGGLISHNEQFF	TGTGCCAGCAGTGCAGCGGGAGGGCTTATTAGTCACAATGAGCAGTTCTTC
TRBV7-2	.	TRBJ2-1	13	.	CASSLAGSDEQFF	TGTGCCAGCAGCTTGGCTGGGAGTGATGAGCAGTTCTTC
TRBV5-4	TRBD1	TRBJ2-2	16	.	CASSPLRGPNTGELFF	TGTGCCAGCAGCCCCCTCAGGGGGCCGAACACCGGGGAGCTGTTTTTT
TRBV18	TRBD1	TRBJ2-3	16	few	CASSPLKTGHLDTQYF	TGTGCCAGCTCACCACTCAAGACAGGGCACCTAGATACGCAGTATTTT
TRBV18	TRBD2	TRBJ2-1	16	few	CASSPPGLAEYNEQFF	TGTGCCAGCTCACCGCCCGGACTAGCGGAATACAATGAGCAGTTCTTC
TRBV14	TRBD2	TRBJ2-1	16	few	CASSPALAGVGYEQFF	TGTGCCAGCAGCCCGGCGTTAGCGGGAGTTGGGTATGAGCAGTTCTTC
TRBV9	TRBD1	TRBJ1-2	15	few	CASSSKDRGAYGYTF	TGTGCCAGCAGCTCCAAGGACAGGGGGGCCTATGGCTACACCTTC
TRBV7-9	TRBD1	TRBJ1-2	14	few	CASREGQGSNGYTF	TGTGCCAGCAGAGAAGGACAGGGGAGTAATGGCTACACCTTC
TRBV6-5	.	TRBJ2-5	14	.	CASSYASPGETQYF	TGTGCCAGCAGTTATGCCAGTCCTGGAGAGACCCAGTACTTC
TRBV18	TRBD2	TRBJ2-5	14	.	CASSLAGGQETQYF	TGTGCCAGCTCATTAGCGGGAGGGCAAGAGACCCAGTACTTC
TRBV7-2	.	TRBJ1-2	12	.	CASRRQDYGYTF	TGTGCCAGCAGAAGACAGGACTATGGCTACACCTTC
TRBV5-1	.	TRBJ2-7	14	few	CASSPAAGFYEQYF	TGCGCCAGCAGCCCTGCGGCAGGGTTCTACGAGCAGTACTTC
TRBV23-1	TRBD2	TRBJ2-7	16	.	CASSQSCLAGPYEQYF	TGCGCCAGCAGTCAATCATGCCTAGCGGGGCCCTACGAGCAGTACTTC
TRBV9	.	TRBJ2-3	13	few	CASSVEGGVTQYF	TGTGCCAGCAGCGTCGAAGGAGGAGTTACGCAGTATTTT
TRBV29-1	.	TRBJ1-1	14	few	CSVEGQVMNTEAFF	TGCAGCGTTGAAGGGCAGGTTATGAACACTGAAGCTTTCTTT
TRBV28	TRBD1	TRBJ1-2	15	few	CASSLWTGGNYGYTF	TGTGCCAGCAGTCTCTGGACAGGGGGCAACTATGGCTACACCTTC
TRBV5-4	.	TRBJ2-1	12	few	CASSLIGDEQFF	TGTGCCAGCAGCCTGATAGGAGATGAGCAGTTCTTC
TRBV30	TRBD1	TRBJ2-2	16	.	CAWGGQVFANTGELFF	TGTGCCTGGGGGGGACAGGTCTTCGCGAACACCGGGGAGCTGTTTTTT
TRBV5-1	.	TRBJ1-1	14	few	CASSLSVLNTEAFF	TGCGCCAGCAGCTTGTCGGTCCTGAACACTGAAGCTTTCTTT
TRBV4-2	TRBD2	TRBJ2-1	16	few	CASSRGTSGAYNEQFF	TGTGCCAGCAGCCGAGGGACTAGCGGGGCCTACAATGAGCAGTTCTTC
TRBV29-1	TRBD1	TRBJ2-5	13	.	CSADRGPQETQYF	TGCAGCGCGGACAGGGGGCCCCAGGAGACCCAGTACTTC
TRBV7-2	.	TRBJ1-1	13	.	CASTFNRNTEAFF	TGTGCCAGCACCTTTAACAGGAACACTGAAGCTTTCTTT
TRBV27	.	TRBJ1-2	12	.	CASSFDRRGYTF	TGTGCCAGCAGTTTTGACAGGCGGGGCTACACCTTC
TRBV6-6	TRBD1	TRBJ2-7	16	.	CASRFTGTGRSYEQYF	TGTGCCAGCAGATTTACCGGGACAGGGAGATCCTACGAGCAGTACTTC
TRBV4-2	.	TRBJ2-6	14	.	CASSQDAGANVLTF	TGTGCCAGCAGCCAAGACGCGGGGGCCAACGTCCTGACTTTC